The rows below give T cell receptor beta chains drawn from one sample of a study of T cell repertoires in cytomegalovirus infection. TCRdb re-called the reads with MiXCR, one entry per CDR3 protein. Of approximately 250,000 distinct CDR3 sequences listed, approximately 7% were seen once; the top ten hold roughly 6.5%. The sequenced material came from PBMCs. The source is a human donor in good health (CMV status not recorded). Some clones in this sample may be carry-over from other donors' samples. Each CDR3 is given with its conserved first and last residue. Each record gives: CDR3 DNA, CDR3 protein, clone size, V gene, D gene, J gene. The D gene is left open where the match is weak. Clone size is shown for a subset of rows, as once, few, many or a class of expanded clone.

TGCAGCGTGCGGTCGACTAGCGGTGCGGAGACCCAGTACTTC	CSVRSTSGAETQYF	many	TRBV29-1	TRBD2	TRBJ2-5
TGCGCCAGAAGCCGGAAACGGGACTTAACCTACGAGCAGTACTTC	CARSRKRDLTYEQYF	NA	TRBV5-5	NA	TRBJ2-7
TGCAGTGCTAGAGATTGGGCCCCTGGTAACGAGCAGTACTTC	CSARDWAPGNEQYF	NA	TRBV20-1	NA	TRBJ2-7
TGTGCCAGCAGCCCCGAGCGGGGGCCTTCCTACGAGCAGTACTTC	CASSPERGPSYEQYF	few	TRBV6-5	TRBD2	TRBJ2-7
TGTGCCAGCAGTTACTCTCGGGACTCTGAGCAGTTCTTC	CASSYSRDSEQFF	many	TRBV6-2/TRBV6-3	NA	TRBJ2-1
TGTGCCAGCAGCTGGGTACAGGGGGCGCTTGGCTACACCTTC	CASSWVQGALGYTF	medium-sized	TRBV7-2	TRBD1	TRBJ1-2
TGCAGTGCTAGAGCCGGAGGGCGGGACGAGCAGTACTTC	CSARAGGRDEQYF	few	TRBV20-1	NA	TRBJ2-7
TGCAGCATCTTGACAGGGCAAGAGACCCAGTACTTC	CSILTGQETQYF	many	TRBV29-1	TRBD1	TRBJ2-5
TGTGCCAGCAGCTATAACCCGGGGACTGAAGCTTTCTTT	CASSYNPGTEAFF	many	TRBV11-3	NA	TRBJ1-1
TGTGCCAGCAGCTTAGAATCGGGGTACACTGAAGCTTTCTTT	CASSLESGYTEAFF	many	TRBV7-8	NA	TRBJ1-1
TGTGCCAGCAGCCCGAGCGGGGTCTTCTACAATGAGCAGTTCTTC	CASSPSGVFYNEQFF	many	TRBV3-1	TRBD2	TRBJ2-1
TGTGCCAGCAGCTTAGCTTACAGGGATACGCAGTATTTT	CASSLAYRDTQYF	many	TRBV7-2	NA	TRBJ2-3
TGTGCCAGCAGTTTAGCGGGGGGCCACAATGAGCAGTTCTTC	CASSLAGGHNEQFF	many	TRBV6-2/TRBV6-3	TRBD2	TRBJ2-1
TGCAGTGCTACTCCCCCAACAAGGGTTAATCAGCCCCAGCATTTT	CSATPPTRVNQPQHF	few	TRBV20-1	NA	TRBJ1-5
TGTGCCAGCAGTTACTCGAGGCAGACCGGGGAGCTGTTTTTT	CASSYSRQTGELFF	few	TRBV6-2/TRBV6-3	NA	TRBJ2-2
TGTGCCAGCAGCCTTAAGGACAGGGTGGAAATCAGCTTC	CASSLKDRVEISF	many	TRBV7-2	TRBD1	TRBJ2-5
TGTGCCAGCAGCCCCGGGACTCAACAAGAGACCCAGTACTTC	CASSPGTQQETQYF	many	TRBV7-3	NA	TRBJ2-5
TGTGCCAGCAGAGAAAGGGGCAGTCCCTACGAGCAGTACTTC	CASRERGSPYEQYF	many	TRBV6-2/TRBV6-3	NA	TRBJ2-7
TGTGCCAGCAGTTTTATGGTTGGCACTGAAGCTTTCTTT	CASSFMVGTEAFF	many	TRBV28	NA	TRBJ1-1
TGTGCCACCAGCTATCGGGACAGGGATTTCCCACCCCTCCACTTT	CATSYRDRDFPPLHF	NA	TRBV15	TRBD1	TRBJ1-6
TGTGCCAGCAGTTTTTTGGTTGCAGAGACCCAGTACTTC	CASSFLVAETQYF	many	TRBV28	NA	TRBJ2-5
TGTGCCATCAGTGAGTCGATTAGGCCTGAAAACACCATATATTTT	CAISESIRPENTIYF	many	TRBV10-3	NA	TRBJ1-3
TGTGCCAGCAGCTTAGTAATCTGGGGAGGCTACAATGAGCAGTTCTTC	CASSLVIWGGYNEQFF	many	TRBV7-2	NA	TRBJ2-1
TGTGCCATCAGTGAGTCGTGGGGGTCCACTGAAGCTTTCTTT	CAISESWGSTEAFF	many	TRBV10-3	NA	TRBJ1-1